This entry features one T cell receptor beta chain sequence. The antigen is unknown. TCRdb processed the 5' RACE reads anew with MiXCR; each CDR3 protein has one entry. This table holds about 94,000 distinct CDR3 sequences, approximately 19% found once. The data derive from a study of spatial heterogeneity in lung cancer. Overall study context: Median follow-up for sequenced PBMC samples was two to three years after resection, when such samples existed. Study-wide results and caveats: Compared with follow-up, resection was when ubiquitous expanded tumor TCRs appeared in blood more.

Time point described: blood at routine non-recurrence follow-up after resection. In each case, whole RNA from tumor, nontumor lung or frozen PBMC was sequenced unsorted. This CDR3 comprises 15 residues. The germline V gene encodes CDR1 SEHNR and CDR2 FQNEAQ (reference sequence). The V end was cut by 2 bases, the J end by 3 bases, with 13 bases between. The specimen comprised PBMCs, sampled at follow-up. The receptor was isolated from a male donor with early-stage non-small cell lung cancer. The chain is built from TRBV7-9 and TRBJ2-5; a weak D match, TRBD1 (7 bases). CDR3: CASSLLAGQKETQYF. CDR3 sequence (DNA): TGTGCCAGCAGCTTACTTGCGGGACAGAAAGAGACCCAGTACTTC.